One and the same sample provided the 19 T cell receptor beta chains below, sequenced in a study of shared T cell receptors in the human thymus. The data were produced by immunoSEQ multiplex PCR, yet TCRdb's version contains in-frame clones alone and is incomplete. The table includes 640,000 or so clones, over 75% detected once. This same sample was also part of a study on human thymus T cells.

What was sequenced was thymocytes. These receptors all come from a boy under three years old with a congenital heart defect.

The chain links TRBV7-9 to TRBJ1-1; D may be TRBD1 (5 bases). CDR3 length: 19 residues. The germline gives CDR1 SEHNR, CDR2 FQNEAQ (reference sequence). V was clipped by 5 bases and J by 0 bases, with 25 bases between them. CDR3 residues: CASSQGYRSIVWLNTEAFF. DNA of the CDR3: TGTGCCAGCAGCCAAGGGTACAGGTCGATCGTTTGGCTGAACACTGAAGCTTTCTTT.

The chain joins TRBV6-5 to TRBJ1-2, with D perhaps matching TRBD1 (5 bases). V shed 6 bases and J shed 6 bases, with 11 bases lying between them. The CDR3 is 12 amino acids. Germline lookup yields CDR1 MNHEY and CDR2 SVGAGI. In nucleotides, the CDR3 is TGTGCCAGCAGCACAGGATTACATGGCTACACCTTC. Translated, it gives CASSTGLHGYTF.

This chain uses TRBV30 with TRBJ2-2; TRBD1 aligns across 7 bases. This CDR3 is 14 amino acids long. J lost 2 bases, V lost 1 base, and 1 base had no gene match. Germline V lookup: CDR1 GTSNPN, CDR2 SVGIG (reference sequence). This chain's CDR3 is CAWSGDSNTGELFF. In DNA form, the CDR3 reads TGTGCCTGGAGTGGGGACAGTAACACCGGGGAGCTGTTTTTT.

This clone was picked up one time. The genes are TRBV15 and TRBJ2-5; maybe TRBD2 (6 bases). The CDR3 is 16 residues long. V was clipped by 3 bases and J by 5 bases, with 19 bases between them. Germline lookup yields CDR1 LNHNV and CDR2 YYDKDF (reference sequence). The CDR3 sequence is CATSREDRRRDETQYF. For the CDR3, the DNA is TGTGCCACCAGCAGGGAAGATCGGCGGAGGGATGAGACCCAGTACTTC.

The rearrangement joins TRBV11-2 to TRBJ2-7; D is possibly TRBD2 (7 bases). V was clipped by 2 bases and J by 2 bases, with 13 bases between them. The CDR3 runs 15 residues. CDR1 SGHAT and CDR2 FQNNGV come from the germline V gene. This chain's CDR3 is CASSLQRGHTYEQYF. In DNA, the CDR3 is TGTGCCAGCAGCTTACAGCGGGGACACACCTACGAGCAGTACTTC.

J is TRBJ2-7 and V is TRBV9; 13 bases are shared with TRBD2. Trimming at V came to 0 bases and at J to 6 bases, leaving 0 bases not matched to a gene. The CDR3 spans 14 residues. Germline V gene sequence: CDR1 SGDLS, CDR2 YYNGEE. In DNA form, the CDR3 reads TGTGCCAGCAGCGTAGGGACTAGCGGGGGCGAGCAGTACTTC. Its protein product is CASSVGTSGGEQYF.

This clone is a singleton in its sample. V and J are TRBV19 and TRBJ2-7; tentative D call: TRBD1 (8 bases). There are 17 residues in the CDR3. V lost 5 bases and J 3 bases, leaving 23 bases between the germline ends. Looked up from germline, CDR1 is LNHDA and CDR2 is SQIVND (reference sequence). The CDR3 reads CASSPRPTGGGFYEQYF. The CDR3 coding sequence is TGTGCCAGTAGTCCGCGTCCTACAGGGGGGGGATTCTACGAGCAGTACTTC.

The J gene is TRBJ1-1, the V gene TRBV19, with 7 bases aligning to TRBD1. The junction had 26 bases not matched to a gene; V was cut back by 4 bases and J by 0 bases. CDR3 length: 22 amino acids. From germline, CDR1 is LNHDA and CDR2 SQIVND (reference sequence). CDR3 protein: CASSRGEPGQRNGAYMNTEAFF. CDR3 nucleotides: TGTGCCAGTAGTAGGGGGGAACCGGGACAGCGTAATGGGGCTTACATGAACACTGAAGCTTTCTTT.

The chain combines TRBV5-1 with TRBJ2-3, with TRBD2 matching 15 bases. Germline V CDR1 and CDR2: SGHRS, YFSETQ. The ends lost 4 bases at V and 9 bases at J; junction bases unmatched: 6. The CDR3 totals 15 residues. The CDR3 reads CASSEGLAGGITQYF. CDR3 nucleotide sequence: TGCGCCAGCAGCGAAGGACTAGCGGGAGGGATAACGCAGTATTTT. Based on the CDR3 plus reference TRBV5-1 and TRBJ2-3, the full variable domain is KAGVTQTPRYLIKTRGQQVTLSCSPISGHRSVSWYQQTPGQGLQFLFEYFSETQRNKGNFPGRFSGRQFSNSRSEMNVSTLELGDSALYLCASSEGLAGGITQYFGPGTRLTVL.

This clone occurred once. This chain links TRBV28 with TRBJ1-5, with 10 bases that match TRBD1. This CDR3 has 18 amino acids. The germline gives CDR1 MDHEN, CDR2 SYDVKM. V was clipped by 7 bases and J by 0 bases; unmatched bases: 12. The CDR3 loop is CASTPEGQGPHSNQPQHF. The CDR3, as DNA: TGTGCCAGCACCCCAGAGGGACAGGGGCCACATAGCAATCAGCCCCAGCATTTT.

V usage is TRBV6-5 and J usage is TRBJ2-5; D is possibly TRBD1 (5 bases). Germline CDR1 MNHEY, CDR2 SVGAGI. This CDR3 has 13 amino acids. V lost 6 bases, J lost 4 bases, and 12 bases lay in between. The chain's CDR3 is CASRKGRLETQYF. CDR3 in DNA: TGTGCCAGCAGAAAGGGGCGGTTAGAGACCCAGTACTTC.

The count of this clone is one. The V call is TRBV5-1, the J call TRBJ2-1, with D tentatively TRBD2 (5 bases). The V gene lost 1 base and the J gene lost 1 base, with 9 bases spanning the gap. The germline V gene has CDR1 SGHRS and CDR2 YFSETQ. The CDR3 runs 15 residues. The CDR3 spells CASSLWEFSYNEQFF. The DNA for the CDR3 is TGCGCCAGCAGCTTGTGGGAGTTTTCCTACAATGAGCAGTTCTTC. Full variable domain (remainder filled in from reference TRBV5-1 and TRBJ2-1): KAGVTQTPRYLIKTRGQQVTLSCSPISGHRSVSWYQQTPGQGLQFLFEYFSETQRNKGNFPGRFSGRQFSNSRSEMNVSTLELGDSALYLCASSLWEFSYNEQFFGPGTRLTVL.

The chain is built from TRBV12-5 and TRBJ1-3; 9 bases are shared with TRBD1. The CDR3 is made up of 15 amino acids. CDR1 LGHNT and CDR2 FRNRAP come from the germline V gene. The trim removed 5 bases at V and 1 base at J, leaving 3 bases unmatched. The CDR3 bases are TGTGCTAGTGGTACACAGGGGGCTTCTGGAAACACCATATATTTT. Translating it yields CASGTQGASGNTIYF.

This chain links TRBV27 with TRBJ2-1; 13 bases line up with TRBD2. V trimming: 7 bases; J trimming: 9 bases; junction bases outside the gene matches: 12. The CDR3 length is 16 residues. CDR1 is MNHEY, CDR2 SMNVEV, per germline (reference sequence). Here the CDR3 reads CASIQPRTSGSAEQFF. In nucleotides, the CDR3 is TGTGCCAGCATCCAACCGAGGACTAGCGGGAGTGCTGAGCAGTTCTTC.

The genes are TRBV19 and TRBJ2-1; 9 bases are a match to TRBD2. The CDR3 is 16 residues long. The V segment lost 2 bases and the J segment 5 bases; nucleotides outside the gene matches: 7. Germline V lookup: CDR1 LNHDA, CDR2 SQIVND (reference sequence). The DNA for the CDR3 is TGTGCCAGTAGTATACCCACGACTAGCGGAGACAATGAGCAGTTCTTC. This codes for CASSIPTTSGDNEQFF.

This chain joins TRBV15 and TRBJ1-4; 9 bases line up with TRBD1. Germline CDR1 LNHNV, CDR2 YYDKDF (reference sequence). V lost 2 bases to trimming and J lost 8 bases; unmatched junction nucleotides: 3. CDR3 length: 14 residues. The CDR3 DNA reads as TGTGCCACCAGCAGAACAGGGGGCTACGAAAAACTGTTTTTT. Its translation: CATSRTGGYEKLFF. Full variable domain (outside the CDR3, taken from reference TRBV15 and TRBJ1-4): DAMVIQNPRYQVTQFGKPVTLSCSQTLNHNVMYWYQQKSSQAPKLLFHYYDKDFNNEADTPDNFQSRRPNTSFCFLDIRSPGLGDTAMYLCATSRTGGYEKLFFGSGTQLSVL.

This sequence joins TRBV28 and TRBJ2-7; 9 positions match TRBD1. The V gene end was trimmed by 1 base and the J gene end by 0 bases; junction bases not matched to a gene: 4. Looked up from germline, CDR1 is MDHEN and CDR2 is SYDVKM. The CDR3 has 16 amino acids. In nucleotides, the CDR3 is TGTGCCAGCAGTTTATCTGGACAGGGGACCTCCTACGAGCAGTACTTC. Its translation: CASSLSGQGTSYEQYF.

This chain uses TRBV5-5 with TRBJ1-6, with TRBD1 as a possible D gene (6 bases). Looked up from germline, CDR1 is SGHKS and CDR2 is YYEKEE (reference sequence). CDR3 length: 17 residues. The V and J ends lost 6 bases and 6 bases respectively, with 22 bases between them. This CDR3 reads CASNTNRDQLGNSPLHF. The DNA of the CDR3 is TGTGCCAGCAACACGAACAGGGACCAGCTAGGTAATTCACCCCTCCACTTT.

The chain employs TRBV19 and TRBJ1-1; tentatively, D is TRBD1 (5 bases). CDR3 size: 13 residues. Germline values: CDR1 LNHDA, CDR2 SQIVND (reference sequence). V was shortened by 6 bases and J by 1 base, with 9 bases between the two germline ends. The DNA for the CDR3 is TGTGCCAGTAGCCCTCAGGGGAACACTGAAGCTTTCTTT. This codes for CASSPQGNTEAFF.